This TCR beta chain came from a study of blood T cell repertoires in COVID-19. The wider study: Some COVID-19 samples were acute and others convalescent; all came from the United States, Italy and Spain. T cells, B-cell-depleted T cells, or PBMCs provided the cDNA or gDNA that served as material.

Authors' analysis steps: Reference gene primer amplification gave estimated nucleated cell counts. The table came from immunoSEQ multiplex PCR; TCRdb's copy has only in-frame clones and leaves some out. That table is the source of V, J and clone size, and D and trimming were worked out from the DNA. The data show about 130,000 clones, 88% seen once. The CDR3 runs to 15 residues. V shed 3 bases and J 7 bases; nucleotides not matched to a gene: 11. Germline V CDR1 and CDR2: LNHNV, YYDKDF (reference sequence). The receptor's source is an older man with active COVID-19. The chain joins TRBV15 to TRBJ1-2; TRBD1 agrees at 7 bases. The sample consisted of peripheral blood. The DNA for the CDR3 is TGTGCCACCAGCAGCCCCGCCGACAGGGTGTTTGGCTACACCTTC. It translates to CATSSPADRVFGYTF.